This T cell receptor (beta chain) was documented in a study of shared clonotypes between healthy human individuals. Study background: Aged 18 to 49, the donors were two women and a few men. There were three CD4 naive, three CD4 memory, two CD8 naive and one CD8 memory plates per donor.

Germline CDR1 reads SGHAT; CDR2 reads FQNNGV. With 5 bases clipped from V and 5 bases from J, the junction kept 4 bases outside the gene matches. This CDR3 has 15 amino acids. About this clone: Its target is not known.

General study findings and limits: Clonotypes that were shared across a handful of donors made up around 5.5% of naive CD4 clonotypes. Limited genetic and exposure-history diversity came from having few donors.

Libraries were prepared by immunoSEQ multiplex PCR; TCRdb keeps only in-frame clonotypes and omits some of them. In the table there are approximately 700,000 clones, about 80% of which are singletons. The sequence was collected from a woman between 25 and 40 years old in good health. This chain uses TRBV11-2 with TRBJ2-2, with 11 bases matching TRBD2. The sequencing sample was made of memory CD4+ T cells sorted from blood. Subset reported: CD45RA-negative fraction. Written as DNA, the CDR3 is TGTGCCAGCAGCCCACTAGCGGGAGCTACCGGGGAGCTGTTTTTT. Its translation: CASSPLAGATGELFF.